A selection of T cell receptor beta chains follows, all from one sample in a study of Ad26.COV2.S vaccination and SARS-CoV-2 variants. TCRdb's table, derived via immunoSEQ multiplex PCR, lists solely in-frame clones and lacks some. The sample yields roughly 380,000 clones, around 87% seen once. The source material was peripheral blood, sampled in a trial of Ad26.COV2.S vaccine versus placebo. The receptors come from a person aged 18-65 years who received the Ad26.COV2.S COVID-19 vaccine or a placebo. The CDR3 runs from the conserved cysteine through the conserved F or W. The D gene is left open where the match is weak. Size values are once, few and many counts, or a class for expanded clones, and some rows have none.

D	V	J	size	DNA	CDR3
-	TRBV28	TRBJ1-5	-	TGTGCCAGCACCTACAGCAATCAGCCCCAGCATTTT	CASTYSNQPQHF
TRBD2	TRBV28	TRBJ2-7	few	TGTGCCAGCAGTAACTTAGCGGGGAGCTCCTACGAGCAGTACTTC	CASSNLAGSSYEQYF
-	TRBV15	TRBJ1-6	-	TGTGCCACCAGCAGCGAGCGGCAGTCGAGATCACCCCTCCACTTT	CATSSERQSRSPLHF
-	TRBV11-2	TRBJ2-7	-	TGTGCCAGCAGAACCGGGATTCGAGGGTCCGAGCAGTACTTC	CASRTGIRGSEQYF
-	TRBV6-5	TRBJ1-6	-	TGTGCCAGCAGTTACTATCCGGGGGATAATTCACCCCTCCACTTT	CASSYYPGDNSPLHF
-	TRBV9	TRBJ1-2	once	TGTGCCAGCAGCGTAGCTGGGCGGACTCGTTTCGACTTC	CASSVAGRTRFDF
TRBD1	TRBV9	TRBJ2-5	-	TGTGCCAGCAGCGCACGGACAGGGAAAGAGACCCAGTACTTC	CASSARTGKETQYF
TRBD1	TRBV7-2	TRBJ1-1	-	TGTGCCAGCAGCTTAGTGGACAGGGGGAACACTGAAGCTTTCTTT	CASSLVDRGNTEAFF
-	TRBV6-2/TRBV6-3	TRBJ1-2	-	TGTGCCAGCAGTTACGCAGGTGACTATGGCTACACCTTC	CASSYAGDYGYTF
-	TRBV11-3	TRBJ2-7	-	TGTGCCAGCAGCCGGGGGGCTATCTACGAGCAGTACTTC	CASSRGAIYEQYF
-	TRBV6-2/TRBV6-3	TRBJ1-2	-	TGTGCCAGCAGTTTACTCGCCAGGGGCCGAGGCTACACCTTC	CASSLLARGRGYTF
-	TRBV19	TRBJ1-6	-	TGTGCCAGTAGTATCATCCCCTCGCGGGGGGCAATTTCACCCCTCCACTTT	CASSIIPSRGAISPLHF
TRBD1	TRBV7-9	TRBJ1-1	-	TGTGCCAGCAGCTTAGGGACAGGACCGACTGAAGCTTTCTTT	CASSLGTGPTEAFF
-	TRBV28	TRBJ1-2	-	TGTGCCAGCAGGTTGGGGGGAATTGCGGGCTACACCTTC	CASRLGGIAGYTF
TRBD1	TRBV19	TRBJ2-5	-	TGTGCCAGTAGTGTGGACAGGGGCGCGACCCAGTACTTC	CASSVDRGATQYF